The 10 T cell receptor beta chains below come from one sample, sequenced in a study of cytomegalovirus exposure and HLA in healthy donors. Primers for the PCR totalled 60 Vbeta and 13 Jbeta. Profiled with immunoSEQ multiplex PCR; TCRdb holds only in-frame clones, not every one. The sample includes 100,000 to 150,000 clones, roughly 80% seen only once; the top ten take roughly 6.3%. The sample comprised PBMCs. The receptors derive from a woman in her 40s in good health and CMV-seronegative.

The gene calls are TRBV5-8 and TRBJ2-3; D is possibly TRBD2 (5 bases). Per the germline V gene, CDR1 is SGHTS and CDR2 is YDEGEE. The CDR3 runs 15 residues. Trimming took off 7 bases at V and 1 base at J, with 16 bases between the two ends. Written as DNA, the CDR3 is TGTGCCAGCGGGCCGGGCAGCGGCGGCACAGATACGCAGTATTTT. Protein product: CASGPGSGGTDTQYF.

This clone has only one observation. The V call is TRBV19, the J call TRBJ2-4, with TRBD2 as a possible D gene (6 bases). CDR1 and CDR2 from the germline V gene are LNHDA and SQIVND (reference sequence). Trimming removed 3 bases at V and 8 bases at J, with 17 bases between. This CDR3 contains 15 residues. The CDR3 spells CASSIIEAGTDIQYF. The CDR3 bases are TGTGCCAGTAGTATTATTGAGGCGGGAACGGACATTCAGTACTTC.

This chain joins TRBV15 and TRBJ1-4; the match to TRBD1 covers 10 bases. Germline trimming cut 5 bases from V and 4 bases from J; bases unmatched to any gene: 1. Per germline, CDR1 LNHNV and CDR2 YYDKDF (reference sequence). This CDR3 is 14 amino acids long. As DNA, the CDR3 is TGTGCCACCAGCGGGGACAGGGGTAATGAAAAACTGTTTTTT. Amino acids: CATSGDRGNEKLFF.

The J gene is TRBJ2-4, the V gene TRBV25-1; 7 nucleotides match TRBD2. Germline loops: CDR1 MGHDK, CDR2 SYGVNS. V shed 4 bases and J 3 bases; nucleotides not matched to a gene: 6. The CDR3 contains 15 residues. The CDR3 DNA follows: TGTGCCAGCAGTGGAGCGGGAAGTCACAAAAACATTCAGTACTTC. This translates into CASSGAGSHKNIQYF.

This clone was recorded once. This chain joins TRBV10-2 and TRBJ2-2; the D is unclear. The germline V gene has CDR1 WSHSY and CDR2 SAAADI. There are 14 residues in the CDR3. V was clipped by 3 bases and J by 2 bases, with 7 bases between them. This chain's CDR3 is CASSESGNTGELFF. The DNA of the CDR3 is TGCGCCAGCAGTGAATCGGGTAACACCGGGGAGCTGTTTTTT.

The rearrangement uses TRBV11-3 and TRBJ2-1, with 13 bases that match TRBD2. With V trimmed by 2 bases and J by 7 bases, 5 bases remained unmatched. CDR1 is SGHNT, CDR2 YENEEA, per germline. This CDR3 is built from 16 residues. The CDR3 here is CASSLTLAGGPNEQFF. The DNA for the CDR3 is TGTGCCAGCAGCTTAACACTAGCGGGAGGGCCGAATGAGCAGTTCTTC.

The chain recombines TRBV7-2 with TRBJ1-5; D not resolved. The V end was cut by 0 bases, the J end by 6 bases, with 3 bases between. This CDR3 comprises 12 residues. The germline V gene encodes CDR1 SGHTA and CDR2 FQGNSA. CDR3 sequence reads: CASSLASQPQHF. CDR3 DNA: TGTGCCAGCAGCTTAGCGAGTCAGCCCCAGCATTTT.

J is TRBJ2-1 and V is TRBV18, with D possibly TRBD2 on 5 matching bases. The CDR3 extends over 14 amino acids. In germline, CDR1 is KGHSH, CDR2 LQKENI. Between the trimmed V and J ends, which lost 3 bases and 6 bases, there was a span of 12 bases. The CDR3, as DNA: TGTGCCAGCTCACCCTCTAGCTCAGGCAATGAGCAGTTCTTC. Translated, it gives CASSPSSSGNEQFF.

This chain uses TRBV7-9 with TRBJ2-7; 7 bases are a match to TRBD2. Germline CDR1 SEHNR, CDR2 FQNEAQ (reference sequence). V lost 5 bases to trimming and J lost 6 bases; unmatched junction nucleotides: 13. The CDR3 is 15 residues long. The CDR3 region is CASSPPGGSSVEQYF. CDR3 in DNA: TGTGCCAGCAGCCCCCCCGGCGGGAGCTCTGTCGAGCAGTACTTC.

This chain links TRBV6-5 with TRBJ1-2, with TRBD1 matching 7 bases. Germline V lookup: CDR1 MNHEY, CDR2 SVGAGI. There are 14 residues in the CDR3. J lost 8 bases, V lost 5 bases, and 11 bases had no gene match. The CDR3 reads CASSPLRQGGGYTF. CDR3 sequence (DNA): TGTGCCAGCAGTCCACTTAGACAGGGAGGAGGCTACACCTTC.